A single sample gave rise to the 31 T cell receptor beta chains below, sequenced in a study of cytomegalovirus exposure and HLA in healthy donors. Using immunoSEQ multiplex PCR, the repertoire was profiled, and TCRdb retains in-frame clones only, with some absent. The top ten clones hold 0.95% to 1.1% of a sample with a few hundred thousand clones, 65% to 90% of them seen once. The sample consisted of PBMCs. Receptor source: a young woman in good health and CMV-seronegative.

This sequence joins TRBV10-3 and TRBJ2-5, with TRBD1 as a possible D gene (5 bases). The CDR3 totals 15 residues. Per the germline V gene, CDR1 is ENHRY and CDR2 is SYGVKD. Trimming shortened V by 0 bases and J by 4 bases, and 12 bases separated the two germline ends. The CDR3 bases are TGTGCCATCAGTGAGTCTCCCAGGGCTGGAGAGACCCAGTACTTC. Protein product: CAISESPRAGETQYF.

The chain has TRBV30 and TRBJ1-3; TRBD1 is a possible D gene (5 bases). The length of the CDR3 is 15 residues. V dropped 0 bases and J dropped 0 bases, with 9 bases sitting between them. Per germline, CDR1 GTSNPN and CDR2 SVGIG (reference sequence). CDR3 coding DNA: TGTGCCTGGAGTGTACAGGCAATCTCTGGAAACACCATATATTTT. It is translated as CAWSVQAISGNTIYF. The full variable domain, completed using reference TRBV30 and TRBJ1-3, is SQTIHQWPATLVQPVGSPLSLECTVEGTSNPNLYWYRQAAGRGLQLLFYSVGIGQISSEVPQNLSASRPQDRQFILSSKKLLLSDSGFYLCAWSVQAISGNTIYFGEGSWLTVV.

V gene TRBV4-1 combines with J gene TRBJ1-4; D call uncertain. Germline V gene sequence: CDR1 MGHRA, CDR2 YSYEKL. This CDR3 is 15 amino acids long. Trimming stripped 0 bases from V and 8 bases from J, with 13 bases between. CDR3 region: CASSQDGRRAEKLFF. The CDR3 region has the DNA TGCGCCAGCAGCCAAGACGGGCGGAGGGCGGAAAAACTGTTTTTT.

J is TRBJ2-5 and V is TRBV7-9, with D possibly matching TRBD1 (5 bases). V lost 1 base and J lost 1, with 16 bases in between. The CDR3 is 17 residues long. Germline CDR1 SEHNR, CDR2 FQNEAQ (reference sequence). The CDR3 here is CASSLGGPWRIQETQYF. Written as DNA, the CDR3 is TGTGCCAGCAGCTTAGGGGGCCCTTGGAGAATCCAAGAGACCCAGTACTTC.

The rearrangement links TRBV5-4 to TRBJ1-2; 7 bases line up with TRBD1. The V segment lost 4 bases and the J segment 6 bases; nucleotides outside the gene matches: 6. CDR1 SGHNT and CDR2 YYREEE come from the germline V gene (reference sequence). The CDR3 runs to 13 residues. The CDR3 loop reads CASSIDRDDGYTF. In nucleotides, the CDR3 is TGTGCCAGCAGCATCGACAGGGACGATGGCTACACCTTC. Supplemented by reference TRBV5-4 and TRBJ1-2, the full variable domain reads ETGVTQSPTHLIKTRGQQVTLRCSSQSGHNTVSWYQQALGQGPQFIFQYYREEENGRGNFPPRFSGLQFPNYSSELNVNALELDDSALYLCASSIDRDDGYTFGSGTRLTVV.

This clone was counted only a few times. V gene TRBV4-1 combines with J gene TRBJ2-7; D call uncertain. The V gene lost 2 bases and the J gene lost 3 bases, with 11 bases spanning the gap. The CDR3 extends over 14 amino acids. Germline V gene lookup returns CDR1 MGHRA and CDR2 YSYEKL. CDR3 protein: CASSQPAGVYEQYF. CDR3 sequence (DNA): TGCGCCAGCAGCCAACCAGCCGGAGTCTACGAGCAGTACTTC.

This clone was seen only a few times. The DNA for the CDR3 is TGTGCCAGCAGCTTAGACAGGGGCGGAGAGCAGTACTTC. This codes for CASSLDRGGEQYF. V and J are TRBV11-3 and TRBJ2-7; D is possibly TRBD1 (6 bases). Germline V gives CDR1 SGHNT, CDR2 YENEEA. The CDR3 runs to 13 residues. V was pared by 0 bases and J by 7 bases, with 10 bases between.

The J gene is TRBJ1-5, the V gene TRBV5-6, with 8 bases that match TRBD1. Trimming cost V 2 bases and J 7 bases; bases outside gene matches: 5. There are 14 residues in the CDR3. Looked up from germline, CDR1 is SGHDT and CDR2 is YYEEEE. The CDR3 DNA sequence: TGTGCCAGCAGCTTTACAGGGGGACCCCAGCCCCAGCATTTT. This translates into CASSFTGGPQPQHF.

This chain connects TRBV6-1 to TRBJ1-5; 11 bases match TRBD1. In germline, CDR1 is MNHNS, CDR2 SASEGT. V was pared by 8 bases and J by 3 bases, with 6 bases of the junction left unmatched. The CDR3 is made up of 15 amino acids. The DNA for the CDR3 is TGTGCCAGCGGACAGGGGGCGCCGGTCAATCAGCCCCAGCATTTT. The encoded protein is CASGQGAPVNQPQHF.

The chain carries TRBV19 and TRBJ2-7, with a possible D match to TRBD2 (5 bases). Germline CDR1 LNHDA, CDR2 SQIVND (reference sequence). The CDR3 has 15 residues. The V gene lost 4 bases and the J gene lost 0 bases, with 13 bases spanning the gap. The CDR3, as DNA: TGTGCCAGTAGTACCCGGGCCGGAGGCTCCTACGAGCAGTACTTC. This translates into CASSTRAGGSYEQYF.

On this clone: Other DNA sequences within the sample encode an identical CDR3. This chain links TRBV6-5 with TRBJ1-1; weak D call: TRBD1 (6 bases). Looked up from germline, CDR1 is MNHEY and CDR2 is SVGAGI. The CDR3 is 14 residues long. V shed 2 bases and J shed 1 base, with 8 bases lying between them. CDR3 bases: TGTGCCAGCAGTTACGGGGGCTCGAACACTGAAGCTTTCTTT. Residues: CASSYGGSNTEAFF.

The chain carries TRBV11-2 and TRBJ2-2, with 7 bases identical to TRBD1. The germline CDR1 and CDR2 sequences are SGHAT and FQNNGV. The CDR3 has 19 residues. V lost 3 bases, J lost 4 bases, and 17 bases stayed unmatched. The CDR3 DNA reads TGTGCCAGCAGCTTTGAATTATACCCAACAGGGGTGGGCACCGGGGAGCTGTTTTTT. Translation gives CASSFELYPTGVGTGELFF.

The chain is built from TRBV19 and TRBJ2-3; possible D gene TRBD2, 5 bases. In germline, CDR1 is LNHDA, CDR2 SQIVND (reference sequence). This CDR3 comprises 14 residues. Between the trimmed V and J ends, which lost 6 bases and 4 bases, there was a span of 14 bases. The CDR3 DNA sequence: TGTGCCAGTAGGGAGAGACTACGCGCAGATACGCAGTATTTT. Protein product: CASRERLRADTQYF.

The CDR3 sequence: CASSFGTGEAEAFF. As DNA, the CDR3 is TGTGCCAGCAGCTTCGGGACAGGAGAAGCTGAAGCTTTCTTT. This rearrangement joins TRBV5-6 to TRBJ1-1, with TRBD1 matching 8 bases. V shed 2 bases and J 6 bases; nucleotides not matched to a gene: 6. The CDR3 loop spans 14 amino acids. CDR1 is SGHDT and CDR2 is YYEEEE in the germline V gene.

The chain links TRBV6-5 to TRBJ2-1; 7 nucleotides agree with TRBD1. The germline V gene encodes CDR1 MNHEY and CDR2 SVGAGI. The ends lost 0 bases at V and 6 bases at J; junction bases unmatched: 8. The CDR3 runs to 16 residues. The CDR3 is CASSYSVQGVINEQFF. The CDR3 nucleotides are TGTGCCAGCAGTTACTCGGTCCAGGGGGTTATCAATGAGCAGTTCTTC.

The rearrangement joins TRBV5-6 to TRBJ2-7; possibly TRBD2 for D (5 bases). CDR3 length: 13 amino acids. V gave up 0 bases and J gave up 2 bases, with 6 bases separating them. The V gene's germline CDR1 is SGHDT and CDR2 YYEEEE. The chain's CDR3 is CASSLGRAYEQYF. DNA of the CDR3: TGTGCCAGCAGCTTGGGGCGGGCCTACGAGCAGTACTTC. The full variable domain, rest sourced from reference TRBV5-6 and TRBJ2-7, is DAGVTQSPTHLIKTRGQQVTLRCSPKSGHDTVSWYQQALGQGPQFIFQYYEEEERQRGNFPDRFSGHQFPNYSSELNVNALLLGDSALYLCASSLGRAYEQYFGPGTRLTVT.

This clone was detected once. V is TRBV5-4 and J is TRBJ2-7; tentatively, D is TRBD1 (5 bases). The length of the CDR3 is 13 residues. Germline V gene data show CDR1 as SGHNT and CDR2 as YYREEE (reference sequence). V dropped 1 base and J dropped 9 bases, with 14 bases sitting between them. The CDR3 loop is CASSLKGLDPQYF. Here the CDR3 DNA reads TGTGCCAGCAGCTTGAAGGGGTTGGACCCGCAGTACTTC.

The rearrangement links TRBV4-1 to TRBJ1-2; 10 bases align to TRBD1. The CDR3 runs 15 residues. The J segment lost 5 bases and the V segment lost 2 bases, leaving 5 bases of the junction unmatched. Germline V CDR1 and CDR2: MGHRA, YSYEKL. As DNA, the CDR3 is TGCGCCAGCAGCCAATGGGACAGGGGATATTATGGCTACACCTTC. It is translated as CASSQWDRGYYGYTF.

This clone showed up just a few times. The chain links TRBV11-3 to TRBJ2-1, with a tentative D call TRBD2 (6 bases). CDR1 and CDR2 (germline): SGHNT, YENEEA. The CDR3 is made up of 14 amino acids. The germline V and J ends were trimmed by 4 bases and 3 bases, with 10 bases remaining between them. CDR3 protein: CASSYRLDYNEQFF. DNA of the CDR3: TGTGCCAGCAGCTATCGACTAGACTACAATGAGCAGTTCTTC.

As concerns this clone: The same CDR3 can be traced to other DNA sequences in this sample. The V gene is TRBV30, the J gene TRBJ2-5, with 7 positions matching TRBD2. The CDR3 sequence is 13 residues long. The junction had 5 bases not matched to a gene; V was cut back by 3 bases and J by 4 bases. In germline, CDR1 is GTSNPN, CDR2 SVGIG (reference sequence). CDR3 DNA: TGTGCCTGGAGCGGACTAGAGGGAGAGACCCAGTACTTC. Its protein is CAWSGLEGETQYF.

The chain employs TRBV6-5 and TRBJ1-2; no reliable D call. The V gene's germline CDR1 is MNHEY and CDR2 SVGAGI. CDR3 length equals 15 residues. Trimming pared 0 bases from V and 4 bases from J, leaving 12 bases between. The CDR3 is CASSYSVSRPYGYTF. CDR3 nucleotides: TGTGCCAGCAGTTACTCAGTGAGCAGGCCCTATGGCTACACCTTC.

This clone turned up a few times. CDR3 sequence (DNA): TGCGCCAGCAGTCCAGACAGGGCAAACTATGGCTACACCTTC. Its protein product is CASSPDRANYGYTF. The rearrangement joins TRBV4-3 to TRBJ1-2, with 7 bases matching TRBD1. Germline CDR1 reads LGHNA; CDR2 reads YSLEER. The CDR3 is made up of 14 amino acids. With V trimmed by 6 bases and J by 2 bases, 6 bases remained unmatched.

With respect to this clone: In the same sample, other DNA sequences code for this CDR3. CDR3 sequence reads: CASNRGGYNEQFF. The CDR3 DNA reads TGTGCCAGCAACCGGGGGGGTTACAATGAGCAGTTCTTC. The V and J genes are TRBV2 and TRBJ2-1; TRBD2 matches 8 bases. CDR3 length: 13 residues. V was clipped by 7 bases and J by 4 bases; unmatched bases: 3. From germline, CDR1 is SNHLY and CDR2 FYNNEI.

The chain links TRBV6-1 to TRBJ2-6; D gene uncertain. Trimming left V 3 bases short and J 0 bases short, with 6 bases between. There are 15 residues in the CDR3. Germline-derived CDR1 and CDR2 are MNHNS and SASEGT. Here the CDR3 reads CASSDSGSGANVLTF. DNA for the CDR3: TGTGCCAGCAGTGACTCAGGCTCTGGGGCCAACGTCCTGACTTTC.

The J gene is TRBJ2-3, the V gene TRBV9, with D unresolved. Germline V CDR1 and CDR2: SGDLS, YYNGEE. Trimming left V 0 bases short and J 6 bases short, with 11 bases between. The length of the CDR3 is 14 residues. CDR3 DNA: TGTGCCAGCAGCGTAGGTCCTCCCCCGGATACGCAGTATTTT. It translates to CASSVGPPPDTQYF.

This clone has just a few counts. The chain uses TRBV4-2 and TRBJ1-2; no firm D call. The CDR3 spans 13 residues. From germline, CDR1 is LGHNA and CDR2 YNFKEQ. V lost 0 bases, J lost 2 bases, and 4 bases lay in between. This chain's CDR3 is CASSQDQNYGYTF. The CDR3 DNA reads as TGTGCCAGCAGCCAAGATCAGAACTATGGCTACACCTTC.

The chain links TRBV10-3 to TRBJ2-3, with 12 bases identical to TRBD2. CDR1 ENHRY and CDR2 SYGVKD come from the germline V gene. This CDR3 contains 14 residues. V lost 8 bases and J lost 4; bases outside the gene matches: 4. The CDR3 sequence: CAILTSGGSDTQYF. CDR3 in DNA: TGTGCCATCTTGACTAGCGGGGGATCAGATACGCAGTATTTT.

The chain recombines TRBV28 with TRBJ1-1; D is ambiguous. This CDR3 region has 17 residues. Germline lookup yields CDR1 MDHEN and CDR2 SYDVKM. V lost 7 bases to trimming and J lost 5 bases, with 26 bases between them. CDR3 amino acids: CASIPSPFHLRGTEAFF. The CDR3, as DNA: TGTGCCAGCATCCCGTCCCCTTTCCATCTGAGAGGAACTGAAGCTTTCTTT.

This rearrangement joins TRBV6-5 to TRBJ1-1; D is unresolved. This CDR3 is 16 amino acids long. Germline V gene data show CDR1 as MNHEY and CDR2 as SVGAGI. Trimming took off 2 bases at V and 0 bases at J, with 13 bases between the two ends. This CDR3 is CASSYAYRELNTEAFF. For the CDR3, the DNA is TGTGCCAGCAGTTACGCCTACAGAGAATTGAACACTGAAGCTTTCTTT.

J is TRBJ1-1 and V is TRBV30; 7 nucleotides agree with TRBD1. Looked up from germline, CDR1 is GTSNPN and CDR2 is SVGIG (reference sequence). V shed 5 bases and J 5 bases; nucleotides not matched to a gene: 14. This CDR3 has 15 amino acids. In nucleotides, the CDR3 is TGTGCCTGGGGTTTACTTGACAGGGACGCGACTGAAGCTTTCTTT. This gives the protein CAWGLLDRDATEAFF.

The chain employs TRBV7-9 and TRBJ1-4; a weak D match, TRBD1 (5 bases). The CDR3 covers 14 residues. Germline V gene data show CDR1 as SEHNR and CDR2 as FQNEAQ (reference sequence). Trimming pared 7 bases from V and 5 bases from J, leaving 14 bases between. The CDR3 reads CASTAWGGNEKLFF. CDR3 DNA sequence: TGTGCCAGCACCGCCTGGGGGGGGAATGAAAAACTGTTTTTT. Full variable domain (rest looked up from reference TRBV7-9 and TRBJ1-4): DTGVSQNPRHKITKRGQNVTFRCDPISEHNRLYWYRQTLGQGPEFLTYFQNEAQLEKSRLLSDRFSAERPKGSFSTLEIQRTEQGDSAMYLCASTAWGGNEKLFFGSGTQLSVL.